The TCR beta chain under discussion was sequenced for a study of T cell repertoires in cytomegalovirus infection. Study details: Based on public TCR beta signatures, there were indications of CMV infection and of a matching HLA type. Points from the study as a whole: Dominating the ex vivo response were TCR beta clonotypes that were CMV-specific and HLA-C-restricted. Cumulative frequency (of public TCR beta family members) identified carriers of CMV plus the relevant HLA.

This clonotype was counted only a few times. Its target is not known. The germline gives CDR1 SGHKS, CDR2 YYEKEE (reference sequence). With 4 bases removed from V and 4 bases from J, the gap between germline ends came to 23 bases. The CDR3 loop spans 17 amino acids. TCRdb used MiXCR to reprocess the reads, holding one entry per CDR3 protein. The sample lists 600,000 to 800,000 distinct CDR3 sequences; approximately 24% were seen once. Sequencing was done on a sample of CD8+ T cells from PBMCs. The rearrangement links TRBV5-5 to TRBJ1-2, with D unclear. This receptor was identified in a human donor in good health (CMV status not recorded). Some clones in this sample may be carry-over from other donors' samples. The CDR3 coding sequence is TGTGCCAGCAGCCCTTACCTAGGACCTCCGGCCGTCTATGGCTACACCTTC. The encoded protein is CASSPYLGPPAVYGYTF.